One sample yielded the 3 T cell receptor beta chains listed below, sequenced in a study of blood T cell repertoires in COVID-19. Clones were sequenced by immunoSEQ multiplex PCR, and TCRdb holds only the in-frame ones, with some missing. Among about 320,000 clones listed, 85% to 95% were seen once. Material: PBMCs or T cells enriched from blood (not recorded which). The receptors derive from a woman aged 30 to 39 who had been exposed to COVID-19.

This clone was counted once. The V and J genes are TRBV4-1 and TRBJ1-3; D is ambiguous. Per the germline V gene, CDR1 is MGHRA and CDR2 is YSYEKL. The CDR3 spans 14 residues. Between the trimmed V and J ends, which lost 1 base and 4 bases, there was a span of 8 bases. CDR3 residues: CASSQVRYGNTIYF. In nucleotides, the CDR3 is TGCGCCAGCAGCCAAGTGAGGTACGGAAACACCATATATTTT.

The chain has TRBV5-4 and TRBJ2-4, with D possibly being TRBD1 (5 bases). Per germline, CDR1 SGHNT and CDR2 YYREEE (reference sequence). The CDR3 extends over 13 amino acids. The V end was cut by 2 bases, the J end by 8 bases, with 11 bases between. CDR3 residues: CASSLGATYIQYF. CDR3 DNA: TGTGCCAGCAGCTTAGGGGCTACGTACATTCAGTACTTC.

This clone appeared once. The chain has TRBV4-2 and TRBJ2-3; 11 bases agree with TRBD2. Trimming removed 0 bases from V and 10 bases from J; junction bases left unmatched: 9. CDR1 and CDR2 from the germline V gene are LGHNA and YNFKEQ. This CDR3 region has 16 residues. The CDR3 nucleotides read TGTGCCAGCAGCCAAGATAGCGGGGGGGCCGGTATCGCGCAGTATTTT. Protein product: CASSQDSGGAGIAQYF.